This T cell receptor (beta chain) was retrieved from a study of cytomegalovirus exposure and HLA in healthy donors. Overall study findings and caveats: The authors judged a highly shared variant cluster likely a sequencing artifact. There were about 160 TCR beta chains listed as cytomegalovirus-associated. A reported reduction in N-insertions relative to the roughly 670-donor mean was seen in an Asian-associated ancestry cluster in a later analysis.

It was with 60 Vbeta and 13 Jbeta primers that the PCR ran. In the original workflow: Counted up in a later analysis, unique TCR beta chains came to roughly 80 million, with around 12 million shared. TCRdb's table, derived via immunoSEQ multiplex PCR, lists solely in-frame clones and lacks some. That table is the source of V, J and clone size, and D and trimming were worked out from the DNA. The sample includes approximately 170,000 clones, around 73% of them seen just once. Comment on this clone: What it recognizes is unknown.

Trimming left V 1 base short and J 0 bases short, with 13 bases between. Per the germline V gene, CDR1 is LNHDA and CDR2 is SQIVND (reference sequence). The CDR3 length is 17 residues. The specimen sequenced was PBMCs. The V call is TRBV19, the J call TRBJ1-5; no firm D call. The TCR originated in a young woman in good health and CMV-seropositive. The CDR3 region has the DNA TGTGCCAGTAGTATAGGGTGGGAGGTCCGTAGCAATCAGCCCCAGCATTTT. Translating gives CASSIGWEVRSNQPQHF.